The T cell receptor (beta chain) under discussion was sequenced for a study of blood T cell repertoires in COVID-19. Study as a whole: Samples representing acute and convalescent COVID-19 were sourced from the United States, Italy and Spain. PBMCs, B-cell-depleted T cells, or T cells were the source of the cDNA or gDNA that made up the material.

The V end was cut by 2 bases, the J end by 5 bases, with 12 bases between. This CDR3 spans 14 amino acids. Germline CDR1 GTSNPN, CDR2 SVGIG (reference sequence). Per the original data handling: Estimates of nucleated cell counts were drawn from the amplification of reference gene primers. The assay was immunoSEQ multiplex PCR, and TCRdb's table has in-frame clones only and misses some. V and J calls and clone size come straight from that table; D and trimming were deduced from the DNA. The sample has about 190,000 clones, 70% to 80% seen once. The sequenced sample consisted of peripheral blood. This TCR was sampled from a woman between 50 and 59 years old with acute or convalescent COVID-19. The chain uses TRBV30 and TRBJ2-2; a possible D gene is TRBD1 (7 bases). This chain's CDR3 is CAWSRAGGTGELFF. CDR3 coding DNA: TGTGCCTGGAGTAGGGCAGGGGGGACCGGGGAGCTGTTTTTT.